The 13 T cell receptor beta chains given below trace back to one sample, sequenced in a study of blood T cell repertoires in COVID-19. Sequenced by immunoSEQ multiplex PCR; TCRdb stores in-frame clones only, minus some. The table lists roughly 50,000 clones, approximately 87% of them singletons. The sequencing sample was made of peripheral blood. These receptors were obtained from a human donor in a cohort sampled during active COVID-19.

CDR3 region: CSVTGTAQTNYGYTF. In DNA, the CDR3 is TGCAGCGTGACCGGGACAGCCCAAACTAACTATGGCTACACCTTC. The J gene is TRBJ1-2, the V gene TRBV29-1, with 7 bases that match TRBD1. CDR3 size: 15 residues. Germline V CDR1 and CDR2: SQVTM, ANQGSEA. After removal of 6 bases from V and 0 bases from J, the junction contained 10 bases not matched to a gene.

V usage is TRBV27 and J usage is TRBJ2-7, with D unresolved. V lost 3 bases to trimming and J lost 2 bases, with 8 bases between them. This CDR3 has 13 residues. Germline V gene data show CDR1 as MNHEY and CDR2 as SMNVEV (reference sequence). CDR3 nucleotide sequence: TGTGCCAGCAGTTTGACACCAACCTACGAGCAGTACTTC. Protein sequence: CASSLTPTYEQYF.

The chain links TRBV9 to TRBJ1-6; TRBD1 matches 7 bases. The CDR3 runs 15 residues. Looked up from germline, CDR1 is SGDLS and CDR2 is YYNGEE. V shed 4 bases, J shed 8 bases, and the junction held 9 bases outside the gene matches. CDR3 sequence reads: CASSPLDREHSPLHF. In nucleotides, the CDR3 is TGTGCCAGCAGCCCTCTCGACAGGGAGCATTCACCCCTCCACTTT.

The chain is built from TRBV10-3 and TRBJ1-1; D unclear. The CDR3 totals 13 residues. CDR1 is ENHRY and CDR2 is SYGVKD in the germline V gene. Trimming left V 3 bases short and J 1 base short, with 6 bases between. CDR3 in amino acids: CAISDGENTEAFF. As DNA, the CDR3 is TGTGCCATCAGTGACGGGGAGAACACTGAAGCTTTCTTT.

The chain recombines TRBV15 with TRBJ2-7; a weak D match, TRBD2 (5 bases). Trimming took off 0 bases at V and 3 bases at J, with 9 bases between the two ends. Germline V gene lookup returns CDR1 LNHNV and CDR2 YYDKDF (reference sequence). The CDR3 sequence is 14 residues long. DNA for the CDR3: TGTGCCACCAGCAGAGATTTTGGAGGCTACGAGCAGTACTTC. This encodes CATSRDFGGYEQYF.

The V gene is TRBV7-9, the J gene TRBJ1-5; possibly TRBD1 for D (5 bases). The germline V and J ends were trimmed by 5 bases and 1 base, with 15 bases remaining between them. The CDR3 spans 16 residues. Germline CDR1 SEHNR, CDR2 FQNEAQ (reference sequence). This CDR3 reads CASSNGYGGSNQPQHF. In DNA form, the CDR3 reads TGTGCCAGCAGCAACGGGTACGGGGGAAGCAATCAGCCCCAGCATTTT.

The chain carries TRBV29-1 and TRBJ1-1; no definite D call. Germline V gene sequence: CDR1 SQVTM, CDR2 ANQGSEA. The CDR3 length is 15 residues. V was trimmed by 4 bases and J by 4 bases, leaving 19 bases between them. The CDR3 is CSVGYVSQVSTEAFF. The CDR3, as DNA: TGCAGCGTTGGTTATGTGTCGCAGGTGAGCACTGAAGCTTTCTTT.

Details on this clone: At one boundary the junction diverges from the germline segment, which might be a read error. The CDR3 coding sequence is TGCGCCAGCAGTTTGGGACAGTCTAATGAAAAACTGTTTTTT. Its translation is CASSLGQSNEKLFF. V is TRBV5-1 and J is TRBJ1-4; 7 bases fit TRBD1. Looked up from germline, CDR1 is SGHRS and CDR2 is YFSETQ. The CDR3 loop spans 14 amino acids.

This clone occurred once. Other DNA sequences in this specimen translate into the identical CDR3. The V call is TRBV9, the J call TRBJ2-5; D perhaps matches TRBD2 (6 bases). This CDR3 has 15 amino acids. Germline-derived CDR1 and CDR2 are SGDLS and YYNGEE. V was shortened by 0 bases and J by 5 bases, with 14 bases between the two germline ends. The CDR3 DNA sequence: TGTGCCAGCAGCGTAGCTGGGGGAAGCGGGGAGACCCAGTACTTC. Translated: CASSVAGGSGETQYF. Full variable domain (outside the CDR3, taken from reference TRBV9 and TRBJ2-5): DSGVTQTPKHLITATGQRVTLRCSPRSGDLSVYWYQQSLDQGLQFLIQYYNGEERAKGNILERFSAQQFPDLHSELNLSSLELGDSALYFCASSVAGGSGETQYFGPGTRLLVL.

The V and J genes are TRBV9 and TRBJ2-1; D is unclear. Germline CDR1 is SGDLS and CDR2 is YYNGEE. Trimming stripped 1 base from V and 9 bases from J, with 14 bases between. The CDR3 is 14 amino acids. CDR3 nucleotides: TGTGCCAGCAGCGTAAGAGGAACGGGTGCTGAGCAGTTCTTC. Translation: CASSVRGTGAEQFF.

This clone appeared once. The genes are TRBV2 and TRBJ1-2; TRBD1 matches at 8 bases. The CDR3 is 15 amino acids. Trimming removed 2 bases from V and 8 bases from J; junction bases left unmatched: 10. Germline V gene lookup returns CDR1 SNHLY and CDR2 FYNNEI. CDR3: CASSELAGGVEGYTF. CDR3 DNA: TGTGCCAGCAGTGAATTGGCAGGGGGCGTTGAGGGCTACACCTTC.

The chain carries TRBV27 and TRBJ2-3; 8 positions match TRBD2. Germline V gene lookup returns CDR1 MNHEY and CDR2 SMNVEV (reference sequence). Losses at the gene ends were 5 bases for V and 1 base for J; bases not matched to a gene: 5. The CDR3 sequence is 15 residues long. The CDR3 loop reads CASSPTLAGTDTQYF. The CDR3 DNA reads TGTGCCAGCAGTCCGACACTAGCGGGCACAGATACGCAGTATTTT.

The rearrangement uses TRBV5-4 and TRBJ1-1; 9 nucleotides align to TRBD1. Unmatched junction bases numbered 10, after V lost 4 bases and J lost 3 bases. The CDR3 covers 16 residues. Germline V gene data show CDR1 as SGHNT and CDR2 as YYREEE (reference sequence). Here the CDR3 reads CASSPGTGRLDTEAFF. The CDR3 nucleotides are TGTGCCAGCAGCCCAGGGACAGGGCGGCTAGACACTGAAGCTTTCTTT.